Below, 6 T cell receptor beta chains from the same sample are listed, as sequenced in a study of T-cell reconstitution after alpha-beta-depleted transplantation in children. Preparation of the TCRbeta library used unique molecular identifiers. TCRdb passed the PCR reads through MiXCR, listing each CDR3 protein once. Of 300,000 to 350,000 distinct CDR3 sequences detected, around 15% appear once; the ten largest clones hold about 41%. The material sequenced was PBMCs, mostly from graft donor cells, taken 360 days after TCRalphabeta/CD19-depleted stem cell transplant. These receptors all come from a male patient between 2 and 10 years old who had a stem cell transplant for acute lymphoblastic leukemia, so the T cells may come from the graft donor.

V usage is TRBV7-8 and J usage is TRBJ1-5, with 11 positions matching TRBD1. This CDR3 is 19 amino acids long. The junction had 15 bases not matched to a gene; V was cut back by 8 bases and J by 0 bases. Germline-derived CDR1 and CDR2 are SGHVS and FQNEAQ. The CDR3 loop is CASLTGGTGGSYSNQPQHF. The CDR3, as DNA: TGTGCCAGCCTTACCGGGGGGACAGGGGGGTCCTATAGCAATCAGCCCCAGCATTTT.

This chain links TRBV12-3 or TRBV12-4 with TRBJ2-5, with TRBD2 identical over 7 bases. J gave up 5 bases and V 3 bases, and 18 bases lay outside the gene matches. The CDR3 is 18 amino acids. The CDR3 DNA sequence: TGTGCCAGCAGTTTGGGTCATGCCCTCGCCTCCGGGGGGGAGACCCAGTACTTC. Amino acid sequence: CASSLGHALASGGETQYF.

This clonotype showed up many times. The genes are TRBV29-1 and TRBJ2-7; 10 bases are shared with TRBD1. The CDR3 runs to 14 residues. J lost 5 bases, V lost 5 bases, and 9 bases had no gene match. Germline V gives CDR1 SQVTM, CDR2 ANQGSEA. CDR3 amino acids: CSVSGDRGRDEQYF. As DNA, the CDR3 is TGCAGCGTTAGCGGGGACAGGGGTCGCGACGAGCAGTACTTC.

This clonotype was seen more than once but under ten times. This rearrangement joins TRBV4-2 to TRBJ2-1, with 16 bases matching TRBD2. The ends lost 0 bases at V and 2 bases at J; junction bases unmatched: 1. The CDR3 loop spans 18 amino acids. Germline V gene lookup returns CDR1 LGHNA and CDR2 YNFKEQ. CDR3 bases: TGTGCCAGCAGCCAAGAGGGACTAGCGGGAGGGGCCTACAATGAGCAGTTCTTC. Its protein is CASSQEGLAGGAYNEQFF.

The rearrangement joins TRBV5-1 to TRBJ2-3; 9 bases agree with TRBD1. Per germline, CDR1 SGHRS and CDR2 YFSETQ. The J segment lost 2 bases and the V segment lost 4 bases, leaving 11 bases of the junction unmatched. The CDR3 extends over 17 amino acids. This CDR3 reads CASSTGTGWRATDTQYF. CDR3 DNA: TGCGCCAGCAGCACCGGGACAGGGTGGAGGGCCACAGATACGCAGTATTTT.

The chain uses TRBV20-1 and TRBJ2-7; possible D gene TRBD2, 6 bases. CDR3 size: 17 residues. V lost 1 base to trimming and J lost 0 bases, with 19 bases between them. Germline CDR1 is DFQATT and CDR2 is SNEGSKA (reference sequence). CDR3 sequence reads: CSARAPPPGVPSYEQYF. The CDR3 region has the DNA TGCAGTGCTAGAGCCCCGCCTCCGGGAGTCCCCTCCTACGAGCAGTACTTC.